This T cell receptor (beta chain) was captured in a study of blood T cell repertoires in COVID-19. The CDR3 contains 13 residues. V was pared by 2 bases and J by 0 bases, with 5 bases between. In the original processing: Reference gene primer amplification gave estimated nucleated cell counts. Clones were read by immunoSEQ multiplex PCR, and TCRdb kept only the in-frame ones, dropping some. V and J calls plus clone size are reproduced from that table; the DNA served to infer D and trimming. The data contain some 700,000 clones, around 89% of them singletons. The clonotype comes from a woman aged 18-29 years with acute or convalescent COVID-19. The sequencing input was peripheral blood. V is TRBV12-3 or TRBV12-4 and J is TRBJ2-7; D is ambiguous. Here the CDR3 DNA reads TGTGCCAGCAGTTTACGCAGCTCCTACGAGCAGTACTTC. It codes for CASSLRSSYEQYF.